A single sample gave rise to the 19 T cell receptor beta chains below, sequenced in a study of blood T cell repertoires in COVID-19. Produced via immunoSEQ multiplex PCR; TCRdb's table is partial and in-frame only. Of under 350,000 clones in the sample, 80% to 90% were seen once. What was sequenced was peripheral blood. The origin of the receptors is a woman between 70 and 85 years old with acute or convalescent COVID-19.

The gene calls are TRBV6-6 and TRBJ1-1; D call uncertain. Germline-derived CDR1 and CDR2 are MNHNY and SVGAGI (reference sequence). V lost 2 bases, J lost 0 bases, and 7 bases lay in between. The CDR3 totals 14 residues. The CDR3, as DNA: TGTGCCAGCAGTTACGGGAGCCTGAACACTGAAGCTTTCTTT. Protein product: CASSYGSLNTEAFF.

The gene calls are TRBV7-2 and TRBJ2-1, with D possibly TRBD2 on 6 matching bases. Trimming cost V 1 base and J 6 bases, with 13 bases left between them. The CDR3 extends over 15 amino acids. The germline V gene has CDR1 SGHTA and CDR2 FQGNSA. The CDR3 DNA reads as TGTGCCAGCAGCTTAGGTGCTAGGAGGGGCAATGAGCAGTTCTTC. Translation gives CASSLGARRGNEQFF.

To note about this clone: Other DNA sequences in this specimen translate into the identical CDR3. This chain links TRBV29-1 with TRBJ2-2; TRBD2 agrees at 9 bases. J was trimmed by 5 bases and V by 4 bases; bases with no gene match: 2. This CDR3 spans 13 amino acids. Germline V gene lookup returns CDR1 SQVTM and CDR2 ANQGSEA. The CDR3: CSVASGGTGELFF. The CDR3 DNA sequence: TGCAGCGTTGCCAGCGGGGGGACCGGGGAGCTGTTTTTT.

The chain is built from TRBV5-1 and TRBJ2-1; D possibly corresponds to TRBD1 (6 bases). V dropped 3 bases and J dropped 4 bases, with 14 bases sitting between them. Germline-derived CDR1 and CDR2 are SGHRS and YFSETQ. The CDR3 is made up of 15 amino acids. Written as DNA, the CDR3 is TGCGCCAGCAGCTGGGGATCCGGGACATACAATGAGCAGTTCTTC. This translates into CASSWGSGTYNEQFF.

The table lists this clone with many counts. The chain joins TRBV5-6 to TRBJ1-4; 10 bases fit TRBD1. CDR1 SGHDT and CDR2 YYEEEE come from the germline V gene. V lost 4 bases and J lost 7; bases outside the gene matches: 4. This CDR3 contains 14 residues. This CDR3 reads CASSPTGGGEKLFF. CDR3 nucleotides: TGTGCCAGCAGCCCGACAGGGGGCGGTGAAAAACTGTTTTTT. The complete variable domain, with remaining parts taken from reference TRBV5-6 and TRBJ1-4, reads DAGVTQSPTHLIKTRGQQVTLRCSPKSGHDTVSWYQQALGQGPQFIFQYYEEEERQRGNFPDRFSGHQFPNYSSELNVNALLLGDSALYLCASSPTGGGEKLFFGSGTQLSVL.

V gene TRBV5-4 combines with J gene TRBJ2-2; a possible D gene is TRBD1 (6 bases). Looked up from germline, CDR1 is SGHNT and CDR2 is YYREEE (reference sequence). There are 15 residues in the CDR3. V was cut by 5 bases and J by 2 bases, with 13 bases left in between. CDR3 coding DNA: TGTGCCAGCAGGGCCGGGACAACTAACACCGGGGAGCTGTTTTTT. As protein: CASRAGTTNTGELFF.

The chain carries TRBV25-1 and TRBJ2-1; D is unresolved. This CDR3 has 15 amino acids. Trimming shortened V by 4 bases and J by 5 bases, and 15 bases separated the two germline ends. CDR1 is MGHDK, CDR2 SYGVNS, per germline. The CDR3: CASSGSPPVNNEQFF. The CDR3 DNA reads TGTGCCAGCAGTGGGAGCCCTCCGGTTAACAATGAGCAGTTCTTC.

The V and J genes are TRBV4-1 and TRBJ1-6, with no clear D. Trimming cost V 0 bases and J 6 bases, with 9 bases left between them. This CDR3 contains 15 residues. Looked up from germline, CDR1 is MGHRA and CDR2 is YSYEKL. The CDR3, as DNA: TGCGCCAGCAGCCAAGAGTGGCAGGCTAATTCACCCCTCCACTTT. Its translation: CASSQEWQANSPLHF.

The chain couples TRBV7-9 to TRBJ2-1; TRBD2 aligns across 12 bases. Germline lookup yields CDR1 SEHNR and CDR2 FQNEAQ (reference sequence). V gave up 4 bases and J gave up 9 bases; unmatched junction bases: 16. CDR3 length: 18 residues. DNA of the CDR3: TGTGCCAGCAGCTCACCACTCCCTAGCGGGGGGGCTGGGACTGAGCAGTTCTTC. Its protein product is CASSSPLPSGGAGTEQFF.

This sequence joins TRBV7-8 and TRBJ2-7, with 7 positions matching TRBD1. Germline values: CDR1 SGHVS, CDR2 FQNEAQ. The CDR3 has 15 residues. J was trimmed by 1 base and V by 1 base; bases with no gene match: 4. The CDR3 DNA sequence: TGTGCCAGCAGCTTAGAACCGGGACAGTCCTACGAGCAGTACTTC. This codes for CASSLEPGQSYEQYF.

V gene TRBV11-3 combines with J gene TRBJ2-1; a weak D match, TRBD2 (6 bases). Per germline, CDR1 SGHNT and CDR2 YENEEA. V dropped 3 bases and J dropped 9 bases, with 12 bases sitting between them. CDR3 size: 13 residues. CDR3 bases: TGTGCCAGCAGCTTGGCTAGGGGAGGTGAGCAGTTCTTC. The encoded protein is CASSLARGGEQFF. The full variable domain, with the rest looked up from reference TRBV11-3 and TRBJ2-1, is EAGVVQSPRYKIIEKKQPVAFWCNPISGHNTLYWYLQNLGQGPELLIRYENEEAVDDSQLPKDRFSAERLKGVDSTLKIQPAELGDSAVYLCASSLARGGEQFFGPGTRLTVL.

The rearrangement uses TRBV7-2 and TRBJ1-1; D may be TRBD1 (6 bases). Looked up from germline, CDR1 is SGHTA and CDR2 is FQGNSA. With 1 base removed from V and 3 bases from J, the gap between germline ends came to 12 bases. This CDR3 comprises 15 residues. The CDR3 DNA is TGTGCCAGCAGCTTAGGGGGGGGCAGGGACACTGAAGCTTTCTTT. This codes for CASSLGGGRDTEAFF. Looking up the rest from reference TRBV7-2 and TRBJ1-1 gives the full variable domain: GAGVSQSPSNKVTEKGKDVELRCDPISGHTALYWYRQSLGQGLEFLIYFQGNSAPDKSGLPSDRFSAERTGGSVSTLTIQRTQQEDSAVYLCASSLGGGRDTEAFFGQGTRLTVV.

This clone was recorded a few times. The chain employs TRBV2 and TRBJ1-2; 7 bases agree with TRBD1. This CDR3 is built from 12 residues. V was pared by 7 bases and J by 5 bases, with 4 bases of the junction left unmatched. Germline CDR1 reads SNHLY; CDR2 reads FYNNEI. This CDR3 reads CASMSQGYGYTF. The CDR3 nucleotides read TGTGCCAGCATGTCACAGGGGTATGGCTACACCTTC.

This clone was detected a few times. The gene calls are TRBV5-1 and TRBJ1-4, with D hard to call. The CDR3 contains 14 residues. V lost 0 bases, J lost 13 bases, and 16 bases lay in between. The V gene's germline CDR1 is SGHRS and CDR2 YFSETQ. The CDR3 protein is CASSLDSQALTLFF. The DNA for the CDR3 is TGCGCCAGCAGCTTGGACAGCCAAGCCCTTACACTGTTTTTT.

The gene calls are TRBV7-2 and TRBJ1-5; 7 bases agree with TRBD1. J was trimmed by 5 bases and V by 1 base; bases with no gene match: 2. The CDR3 extends over 14 amino acids. Germline V CDR1 and CDR2: SGHTA, FQGNSA. For the CDR3, the DNA is TGTGCCAGCAGCTTAGGACAGGGATATCAGCCCCAGCATTTT. Its protein is CASSLGQGYQPQHF.

The gene calls are TRBV5-8 and TRBJ1-6; TRBD1 matches at 7 bases. The CDR3 spans 15 residues. Germline V gene sequence: CDR1 SGHTS, CDR2 YDEGEE. The junction had 4 bases not matched to a gene; V was cut back by 0 bases and J by 7 bases. CDR3 residues: CASSLERGPNSPLHF. The DNA of the CDR3 is TGTGCCAGCAGCTTGGAAAGGGGGCCAAATTCACCCCTCCACTTT. Full variable domain (missing parts from reference TRBV5-8 and TRBJ1-6): EAGVTQSPTHLIKTRGQQATLRCSPISGHTSVYWYQQALGLGLQFLLWYDEGEERNRGNFPPRFSGRQFPNYSSELNVNALELEDSALYLCASSLERGPNSPLHFGNGTRLTVT.

The chain employs TRBV7-9 and TRBJ2-3, with D unresolved. V was trimmed by 5 bases and J by 2 bases, leaving 14 bases between them. This CDR3 comprises 15 residues. The germline gives CDR1 SEHNR, CDR2 FQNEAQ (reference sequence). The CDR3 bases are TGTGCCAGCAGCCCCCGCGGTGGCCACACAGATACGCAGTATTTT. It codes for CASSPRGGHTDTQYF.

The chain links TRBV6-6 to TRBJ1-3; D not certain. Germline CDR1 reads MNHNY; CDR2 reads SVGAGI (reference sequence). V was cut by 5 bases and J by 0 bases, with 17 bases left in between. The CDR3 is made up of 17 amino acids. CDR3 amino acids: CASSQLAFSSSGNTIYF. The CDR3, as DNA: TGTGCCAGCAGTCAGCTAGCTTTCTCGAGCTCTGGAAACACCATATATTTT.

The rearrangement links TRBV2 to TRBJ2-7; 7 nucleotides align to TRBD2. CDR1 SNHLY and CDR2 FYNNEI come from the germline V gene. The CDR3 extends over 15 amino acids. With 6 bases clipped from V and 9 bases from J, the junction kept 17 bases outside the gene matches. The CDR3 DNA reads as TGTGCCAGCAGGACCCGGGACTACGGCTTTGTAGGGCAGTACTTC. Translating gives CASRTRDYGFVGQYF.